The 16 T cell receptor beta chains presented below share a single source sample, sequenced in a study of blood T cell repertoires in COVID-19 (TCRdb year 2020). Library method: the immunoSEQ multiplex PCR assay. TCRdb re-hosts the immuneACCESS table, in-frame sequences only. Its copies lack some clones; in the studies checked, an unresolved V gene accounts for under half of them, and the cause for the rest is not known. Across this sample there are roughly 150,000 clones, with about 77% seen only once. Of the sample, roughly 13% is held by the ten largest clones. The sequenced material came from peripheral blood. These receptors came from a woman older than 75 with acute or convalescent COVID-19.

This chain uses TRBV6-5 with TRBJ2-7; TRBD2 matches at 9 bases. This CDR3 comprises 16 residues. The V gene end was trimmed by 0 bases and the J gene end by 6 bases; junction bases not matched to a gene: 9. Germline V lookup: CDR1 MNHEY, CDR2 SVGAGI. The DNA of the CDR3 is TGTGCCAGCAGTTACTCCATCTTAGCGGGAGAGGTCGAGCAGTACTTC. Its protein is CASSYSILAGEVEQYF.

Written as DNA, the CDR3 is TGTGCCAGCAGTTTGAGGCCCTTTAGCACAGATACGCAGTATTTT. Translation: CASSLRPFSTDTQYF. The chain employs TRBV6-5 and TRBJ2-3; D uncertain. With 4 bases removed from V and 0 bases from J, the gap between germline ends came to 11 bases. CDR1 is MNHEY, CDR2 SVGAGI, per germline. The CDR3 has 15 residues.

The genes are TRBV19 and TRBJ2-3, with TRBD1 identical over 7 bases. This CDR3 spans 14 amino acids. Germline lookup yields CDR1 LNHDA and CDR2 SQIVND (reference sequence). After removal of 6 bases from V and 1 base from J, the junction contained 4 bases not matched to a gene. DNA for the CDR3: TGTGCCAGTAGACAGGGGCCCGGCACAGATACGCAGTATTTT. This sequence encodes CASRQGPGTDTQYF.

The rearrangement links TRBV30 to TRBJ1-1, with D perhaps TRBD1 (5 bases). CDR1 and CDR2 (germline): GTSNPN, SVGIG (reference sequence). CDR3 length: 14 residues. Trimming removed 4 bases at V and 2 bases at J, with 14 bases between. CDR3 nucleotides: TGTGCCTGGAAGTGGGGCTGGATCAACACTGAAGCTTTCTTT. Encoded protein: CAWKWGWINTEAFF. Variable domain in full (rest from reference TRBV30 and TRBJ1-1): SQTIHQWPATLVQPVGSPLSLECTVEGTSNPNLYWYRQAAGRGLQLLFYSVGIGQISSEVPQNLSASRPQDRQFILSSKKLLLSDSGFYLCAWKWGWINTEAFFGQGTRLTVV.

V gene TRBV6-2 or TRBV6-3 combines with J gene TRBJ2-7, with 8 bases that match TRBD2. The ends lost 6 bases at V and 0 bases at J; junction bases unmatched: 10. The CDR3 spans 16 residues. Germline V CDR1 and CDR2: MNHEY, SVGEGT. CDR3 sequence: CASRPRTSSTSYEQYF. As DNA, the CDR3 is TGTGCCAGCAGGCCTCGGACTAGCAGTACCTCCTACGAGCAGTACTTC.

This rearrangement joins TRBV28 to TRBJ1-1; 9 bases fit TRBD1. CDR3 size: 15 residues. With V trimmed by 8 bases and J by 0 bases, 7 bases remained unmatched. CDR1 MDHEN and CDR2 SYDVKM come from the germline V gene. DNA of the CDR3: TGTGCCAGCCCTCCCGGGACAGGGTTGAACACTGAAGCTTTCTTT. Translating gives CASPPGTGLNTEAFF.

The rearrangement links TRBV28 to TRBJ1-2; 10 bases fit TRBD1. V shed 5 bases, J shed 7 bases, and the junction held 7 bases outside the gene matches. Germline V gene lookup returns CDR1 MDHEN and CDR2 SYDVKM. The CDR3 sequence is 14 residues long. The CDR3 DNA follows: TGTGCCAGCAGTCCAGGGACAGGGGTAGGTGGCTACACCTTC. Amino acids: CASSPGTGVGGYTF.

The chain carries TRBV19 and TRBJ2-5, with no clear D. The CDR3 covers 13 residues. The V gene's germline CDR1 is LNHDA and CDR2 SQIVND (reference sequence). V gave up 3 bases and J gave up 1 base, with 6 bases separating them. CDR3 DNA sequence: TGTGCCAGTAGTATTTCTCTCCAAGAGACCCAGTACTTC. Residues: CASSISLQETQYF.

This clone was counted a few times. The CDR3 here is CASSQRGGYTLAKNIQYF. CDR3 coding DNA: TGTGCCAGCAGCCAAAGAGGAGGCTATACCTTAGCCAAAAACATTCAGTACTTC. V gene TRBV3-1 (or the pseudogene TRBV3-2) combines with J gene TRBJ2-4, with D perhaps TRBD2 (5 bases). V lost 2 bases and J lost 0, with 17 bases in between. Per germline, CDR1 LGHDT and CDR2 YNNKEL (reference sequence). The CDR3 loop spans 18 amino acids.

The genes are TRBV3-1 (or the pseudogene TRBV3-2) and TRBJ1-2, with D uncertain. V was pared by 5 bases and J by 8 bases, with 12 bases between. Germline lookup yields CDR1 LGHDT and CDR2 YNNKEL (reference sequence). This CDR3 has 12 amino acids. The CDR3 nucleotides read TGTGCCAGCAGCTCGAGGGTAATCGGCTACACCTTC. This translates into CASSSRVIGYTF.

This sequence joins TRBV27 and TRBJ1-5, with D maybe TRBD1 (6 bases). CDR1 and CDR2 (germline): MNHEY, SMNVEV (reference sequence). V shed 6 bases and J shed 6 bases, with 12 bases lying between them. This CDR3 is built from 13 residues. DNA for the CDR3: TGTGCCAGCAGCCTATACAGGGCTCAGCCCCAGCATTTT. Its protein product is CASSLYRAQPQHF.

V gene TRBV15 combines with J gene TRBJ2-4; possible D gene TRBD1, 5 bases. Germline CDR1 LNHNV, CDR2 YYDKDF (reference sequence). V lost 3 bases and J lost 8, with 11 bases in between. The length of the CDR3 is 13 residues. The CDR3 region is CATSSQGRDIQYF. The DNA of the CDR3 is TGTGCCACCAGCAGCCAGGGTCGGGACATTCAGTACTTC.

V gene TRBV28 combines with J gene TRBJ1-4, with TRBD1 as a possible D gene (5 bases). The CDR3 length is 13 residues. The V and J ends lost 10 bases and 2 bases respectively, with 11 bases between them. Germline V gene lookup returns CDR1 MDHEN and CDR2 SYDVKM. The CDR3, as DNA: TGTGCCACGCGGCCAGGGACTAATGAAAAACTGTTTTTT. This codes for CATRPGTNEKLFF.

This clone has just one count. The gene calls are TRBV7-2 and TRBJ1-6; TRBD1 matches 9 bases. In germline, CDR1 is SGHTA, CDR2 FQGNSA. V trimming: 1 base; J trimming: 11 bases; junction bases outside the gene matches: 6. The length of the CDR3 is 15 residues. In DNA form, the CDR3 reads TGTGCCAGCAGCTTAGGGGACAGGGAATGGGCACCCCTCCACTTT. Amino acid sequence: CASSLGDREWAPLHF.

The V and J genes are TRBV18 and TRBJ1-2; D is unresolved. The CDR3 is 14 amino acids. Trimming took 3 bases from V and 4 from J, leaving 12 bases between them. Per the germline V gene, CDR1 is KGHSH and CDR2 is LQKENI. The CDR3: CASSPSRGTYGYTF. CDR3 coding DNA: TGTGCCAGCTCACCCTCCCGGGGAACCTATGGCTACACCTTC. The variable domain in full, with the rest retrieved from reference TRBV18 and TRBJ1-2, is NAGVMQNPRHLVRRRGQEARLRCSPMKGHSHVYWYRQLPEEGLKFMVYLQKENIIDESGMPKERFSAEFPKEGPSILRIQQVVRGDSAAYFCASSPSRGTYGYTFGSGTRLTVV.

The chain uses TRBV7-8 and TRBJ1-5; 9 nucleotides match TRBD1. The J segment lost 7 bases and the V segment lost 1 base, leaving 5 bases of the junction unmatched. Germline V gene lookup returns CDR1 SGHVS and CDR2 FQNEAQ. This CDR3 region has 15 residues. CDR3 nucleotide sequence: TGTGCCAGCAGCTTAGGACAGGGGGTCGGACAGCCCCAGCATTTT. Protein: CASSLGQGVGQPQHF.